Included here is one T cell receptor beta chain sequence, with context. Through a sample-barcoded 5' primer and a J-beta primer mix, a second PCR was run for about 6 to 12 cycles. TCRdb processed the 5' RACE reads anew with MiXCR; each CDR3 protein has one entry. There are about 1,400,000 distinct CDR3 sequences in the sample; about 40% occur only once, and 7% to 9.5% lies in the top ten. J was trimmed by 1 base and V by 6 bases; bases with no gene match: 13. The CDR3 loop spans 17 amino acids. In germline, CDR1 is ENHRY, CDR2 SYGVKD. This record comes from a study of blood T cells in healthy people across ages.

Sequencing used blood. This clonotype originated in a woman between 18 and 29 years old in good health. The chain recombines TRBV10-3 with TRBJ2-3, with 7 bases aligning to TRBD1. The CDR3 bases are TGTGCCATCAGCGGAACCGACAGGGTTGGTGGCACAGATACGCAGTATTTT. Translated: CAISGTDRVGGTDTQYF.